This TCR beta chain was observed in a study of T cells after yellow fever vaccination. Each CDR3 protein gets one entry after TCRdb re-called the 5' RACE reads with MiXCR. In the table there are 450,000 to 650,000 distinct CDR3 sequences, less than 25% of which are singletons. Germline V gene lookup returns CDR1 MDHEN and CDR2 SYDVKM. The CDR3 length is 12 residues. V lost 4 bases and J lost 4, with 7 bases in between. This receptor was taken from a man aged 18 to 30 who received the YFV17D yellow fever vaccine. V is TRBV28 and J is TRBJ1-2, with no clear D. Specimen: PBMCs, collected around 3 weeks after the first yellow fever vaccination. The CDR3 sequence: CASSYQRYGYTF. DNA of the CDR3: TGTGCCAGCAGTTACCAGCGCTATGGCTACACCTTC.